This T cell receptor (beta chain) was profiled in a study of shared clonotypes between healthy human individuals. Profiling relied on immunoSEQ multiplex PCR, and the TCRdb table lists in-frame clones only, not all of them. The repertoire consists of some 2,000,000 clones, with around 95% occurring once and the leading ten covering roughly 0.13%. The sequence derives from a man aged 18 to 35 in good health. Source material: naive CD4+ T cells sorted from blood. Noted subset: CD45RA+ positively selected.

As DNA, the CDR3 is TGTGCCAGCAGTTACCTACCAGAAGCTTTCTTT. Its protein product is CASSYLPEAFF. The V gene is TRBV6-1, the J gene TRBJ1-1, with D unclear. V lost 5 bases and J 8 bases, leaving 9 bases between the germline ends. The CDR3 spans 11 residues. Germline CDR1 and CDR2: MNHNS and SASEGT.